This T cell receptor (beta chain) was captured by sequencing in a study of beta chain features in type 1 diabetes. The wider study: All of the samples together had 85 million to 140 million sorted cells examined. Findings and caveats of the study: Over-representation of high TCR-expressing cells was a possible consequence of cDNA sequencing. Fewer insertions but more deletions were seen at VDJ junctions in type 1 diabetes patients. Patients with Type 1 diabetes showed moderately but significantly shorter TCRB CDR3s in all four CD4+ subsets.

In this sample, this clone turned up a few times. The antigen is not known. cDNA synthesis used the whole RNA isolate, giving expressed TCRB sequences. Sequencing used immunoSEQ multiplex PCR; TCRdb keeps in-frame clones, though not all of them. This table has 200,000 to 300,000 clones, roughly a tenth appearing once. The germline CDR1 and CDR2 sequences are LGHNA and YSLEER. The CDR3 extends over 17 amino acids. Trimming removed 1 base at V and 0 bases at J, with 16 bases between. Sequenced material: naive CD4+ T cells from blood. The source of this sequence is a man aged 25-45 years with type 1 diabetes. The chain is built from TRBV4-3 and TRBJ2-7, with D perhaps TRBD1 (7 bases). The CDR3 nucleotides read TGCGCCAGCAGCCAAGGGGGCGGAGGGACAGTCTCCTACGAGCAGTACTTC. Encoded protein: CASSQGGGGTVSYEQYF.